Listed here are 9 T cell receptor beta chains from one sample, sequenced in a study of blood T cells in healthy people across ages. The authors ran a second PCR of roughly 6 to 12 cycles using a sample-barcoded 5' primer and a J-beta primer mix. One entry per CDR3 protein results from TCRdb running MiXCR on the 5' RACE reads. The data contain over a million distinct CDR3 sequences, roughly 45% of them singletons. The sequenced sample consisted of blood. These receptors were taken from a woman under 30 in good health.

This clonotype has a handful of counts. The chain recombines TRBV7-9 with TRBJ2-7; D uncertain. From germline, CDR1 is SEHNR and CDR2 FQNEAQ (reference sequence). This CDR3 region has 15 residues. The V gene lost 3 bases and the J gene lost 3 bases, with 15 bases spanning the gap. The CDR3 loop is CASSFGRVNSYEQYF. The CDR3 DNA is TGTGCCAGCAGCTTCGGAAGGGTTAATAGCTACGAGCAGTACTTC. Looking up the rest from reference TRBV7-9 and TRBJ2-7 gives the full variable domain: DTGVSQNPRHKITKRGQNVTFRCDPISEHNRLYWYRQTLGQGPEFLTYFQNEAQLEKSRLLSDRFSAERPKGSFSTLEIQRTEQGDSAMYLCASSFGRVNSYEQYFGPGTRLTVT.

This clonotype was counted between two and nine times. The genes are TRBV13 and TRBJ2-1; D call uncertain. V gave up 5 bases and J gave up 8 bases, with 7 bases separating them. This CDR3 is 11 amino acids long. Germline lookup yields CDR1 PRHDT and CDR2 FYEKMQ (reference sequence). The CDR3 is CASSPTDEQFF. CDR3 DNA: TGTGCCAGCAGCCCCACCGATGAGCAGTTCTTC.

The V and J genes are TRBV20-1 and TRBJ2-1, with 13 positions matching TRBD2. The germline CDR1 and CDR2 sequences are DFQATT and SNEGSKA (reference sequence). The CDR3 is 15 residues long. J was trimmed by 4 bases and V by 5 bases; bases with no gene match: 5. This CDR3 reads CSARPLAGGYNEQFF. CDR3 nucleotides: TGCAGTGCTCGTCCACTAGCGGGAGGGTACAATGAGCAGTTCTTC.

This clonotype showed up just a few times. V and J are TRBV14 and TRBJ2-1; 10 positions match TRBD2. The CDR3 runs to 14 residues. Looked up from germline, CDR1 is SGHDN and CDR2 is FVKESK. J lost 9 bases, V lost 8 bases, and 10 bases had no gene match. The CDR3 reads CASGRASGSSEQFF. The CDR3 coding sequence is TGTGCCAGCGGGCGGGCTAGCGGGAGTTCTGAGCAGTTCTTC.

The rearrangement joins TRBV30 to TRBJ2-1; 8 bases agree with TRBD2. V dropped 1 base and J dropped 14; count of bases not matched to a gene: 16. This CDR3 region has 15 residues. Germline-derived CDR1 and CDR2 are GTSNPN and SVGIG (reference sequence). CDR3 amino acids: CAWSDLAGAGSREFF. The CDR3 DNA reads TGTGCCTGGAGTGATCTAGCGGGTGCCGGATCTCGGGAGTTCTTC.

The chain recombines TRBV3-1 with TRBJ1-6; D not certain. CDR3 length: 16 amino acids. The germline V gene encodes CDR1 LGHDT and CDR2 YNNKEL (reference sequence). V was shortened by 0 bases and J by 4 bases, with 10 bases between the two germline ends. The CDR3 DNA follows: TGTGCCAGCAGCCAAGATAGACGGCTTTATAATTCACCCCTCCACTTT. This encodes CASSQDRRLYNSPLHF.

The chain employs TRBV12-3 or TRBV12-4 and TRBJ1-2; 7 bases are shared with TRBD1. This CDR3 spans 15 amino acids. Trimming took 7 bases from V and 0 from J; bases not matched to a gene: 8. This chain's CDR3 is CASTPTGQANYGYTF. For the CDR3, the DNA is TGTGCCAGCACCCCCACCGGACAGGCTAACTATGGCTACACCTTC.

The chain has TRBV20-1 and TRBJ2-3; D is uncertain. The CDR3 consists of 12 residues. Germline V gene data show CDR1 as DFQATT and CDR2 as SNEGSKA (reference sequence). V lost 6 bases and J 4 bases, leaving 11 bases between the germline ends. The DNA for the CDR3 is TGCAGTGCCCAGCGAAGCGCAGATACGCAGTATTTT. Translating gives CSAQRSADTQYF.

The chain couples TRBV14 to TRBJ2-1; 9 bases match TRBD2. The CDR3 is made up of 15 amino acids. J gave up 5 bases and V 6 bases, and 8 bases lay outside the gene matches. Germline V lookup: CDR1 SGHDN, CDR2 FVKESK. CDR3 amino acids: CASSLAGSLHNEQFF. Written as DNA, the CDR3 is TGTGCCAGCAGTCTAGCGGGGAGTCTCCACAATGAGCAGTTCTTC.